These T cell receptor beta chains were read from a single sample in a study of radiotherapy plus CTLA-4 blockade in lung cancer. Assay: immunoSEQ multiplex PCR; the TCRdb copy retains only in-frame clones and omits some. The table lists about 32,000 clones, over 75% of them singletons. The sample was peripheral blood, taken from a patient treated with radiotherapy plus ipilimumab. These receptors all come from a human donor with non-small cell lung cancer that progressed on radiotherapy plus ipilimumab. CDR3s include the opening cysteine and the closing phenylalanine or tryptophan. A D gene is named only where the DNA matches it firmly. Clone size appears in some rows only: once, few, many, or a class for an expanded clone.

D gene: TRBD1
J gene: TRBJ2-1
clone size: -
V gene: TRBV4-1
CDR3 DNA: TGCGCCAGCAGCCAAAATCTCGGGACAGTGGGGCGAGGGCAGTTCTTC
CDR3 protein: CASSQNLGTVGRGQFF

D gene: TRBD2
J gene: TRBJ2-7
clone size: -
V gene: TRBV6-5
CDR3 DNA: TGTGCCAGCAGCGCCCCGGGACTAGACCACGAGCAGTACTTC
CDR3 protein: CASSAPGLDHEQYF

D gene: -
J gene: TRBJ2-3
clone size: -
V gene: TRBV6-5
CDR3 DNA: TGTGCCAGCAGTTACGCTAGGGGAGATACGCAGTATTTT
CDR3 protein: CASSYARGDTQYF

D gene: TRBD1
J gene: TRBJ2-2
clone size: -
V gene: TRBV2
CDR3 DNA: TGTGCCAGCAGTGATCTCAGACAGGGAGATCCGGGGGAGCTGTTTTTT
CDR3 protein: CASSDLRQGDPGELFF

D gene: -
J gene: TRBJ1-1
clone size: once
V gene: TRBV6-6
CDR3 DNA: TGTGCCAGTCGTGAGGGAGGACGGATGAACACTGAAGCTTTCTTT
CDR3 protein: CASREGGRMNTEAFF

D gene: TRBD2
J gene: TRBJ2-1
clone size: -
V gene: TRBV14
CDR3 DNA: TGTGCCAGCAGCCCCTGGGGGACTACAGCGGGGGGGTTCGAAGAGCAGTTCTTC
CDR3 protein: CASSPWGTTAGGFEEQFF

D gene: TRBD1
J gene: TRBJ1-2
clone size: -
V gene: TRBV2
CDR3 DNA: TGTGCCAGCAGGCCGGGACAGGAAACGAGCTATGGCTACACCTTC
CDR3 protein: CASRPGQETSYGYTF

D gene: TRBD1
J gene: TRBJ1-1
clone size: -
V gene: TRBV2
CDR3 DNA: TGTGCCAGCAGTGCTGACAGGGGGCGATATCGGAACACTGAAGCTTTCTTT
CDR3 protein: CASSADRGRYRNTEAFF

D gene: TRBD2
J gene: TRBJ2-1
clone size: -
V gene: TRBV7-2
CDR3 DNA: TGTGCCAGCAGCCCTCGGGGAGCGGGGGGTCGAAATGAGCAGTTCTTC
CDR3 protein: CASSPRGAGGRNEQFF

D gene: TRBD1
J gene: TRBJ1-2
clone size: -
V gene: TRBV5-4
CDR3 DNA: TGTGCCAGCAGCTCGGGACAGGGTTCTGGCTACACCTTC
CDR3 protein: CASSSGQGSGYTF

D gene: TRBD1
J gene: TRBJ1-6
clone size: once
V gene: TRBV27
CDR3 DNA: TGTGCCAGCAGGACGACAGGGAACGGAGATTCACCCCTCCACTTT
CDR3 protein: CASRTTGNGDSPLHF

D gene: TRBD1
J gene: TRBJ1-2
clone size: -
V gene: TRBV29-1
CDR3 DNA: TGCAGCGTAGAGACAGGGGATAGGGGCTACACCTTC
CDR3 protein: CSVETGDRGYTF

D gene: TRBD1
J gene: TRBJ1-1
clone size: once
V gene: TRBV7-2
CDR3 DNA: TGTGCCAGCAGCTTAGGACCAGGGGGAGAGGGAGTCACTGAAGCTTTCTTT
CDR3 protein: CASSLGPGGEGVTEAFF

D gene: TRBD2
J gene: TRBJ2-4
clone size: -
V gene: TRBV5-5
CDR3 DNA: TGTGCCAGCAGCCCCCGGGGGAGCGGGGATCAGTACTTC
CDR3 protein: CASSPRGSGDQYF

D gene: TRBD1
J gene: TRBJ1-1
clone size: -
V gene: TRBV27
CDR3 DNA: TGTGCCAGCAGTAAAAACAGGGGGAGTGGGTCTGAAGCTTTCTTT
CDR3 protein: CASSKNRGSGSEAFF

D gene: -
J gene: TRBJ2-5
clone size: -
V gene: TRBV29-1
CDR3 DNA: TGCAGCGGGGCAGGGGGACTAGGAGAGACCCAGTACTTC
CDR3 protein: CSGAGGLGETQYF

D gene: TRBD2
J gene: TRBJ2-1
clone size: -
V gene: TRBV9
CDR3 DNA: TGTGCCAGCAGCGTAGATCCTAGCGGGACATACAATGAGCAGTTCTTC
CDR3 protein: CASSVDPSGTYNEQFF

D gene: -
J gene: TRBJ2-1
clone size: few
V gene: TRBV7-2
CDR3 DNA: TGTGCCAGCAGCCGGGACATTAGCTCCTACAATGAGCAGTTCTTC
CDR3 protein: CASSRDISSYNEQFF

D gene: -
J gene: TRBJ1-2
clone size: few
V gene: TRBV27
CDR3 DNA: TGTGCCAGCAGTTTCCCGAGAGGGTATGGCTACACCTTC
CDR3 protein: CASSFPRGYGYTF

D gene: -
J gene: TRBJ2-3
clone size: -
V gene: TRBV2
CDR3 DNA: TGTACCAGCAGTGAGAGCATAGACACAGATACGCAGTATTTT
CDR3 protein: CTSSESIDTDTQYF

D gene: -
J gene: TRBJ2-1
clone size: -
V gene: TRBV11-2
CDR3 DNA: TGTGCCAGCAGCTCCGGACTGGTCTACAATGAGCAGTTCTTC
CDR3 protein: CASSSGLVYNEQFF

D gene: -
J gene: TRBJ1-6
clone size: once
V gene: TRBV7-9
CDR3 DNA: TGTGCCAGCAGCAGTGGACCAGCGGTCTCTAATTCACCCCTCCACTTT
CDR3 protein: CASSSGPAVSNSPLHF

D gene: -
J gene: TRBJ1-3
clone size: -
V gene: TRBV5-1
CDR3 DNA: TGCGCCAGCAGTCCTCAAGAGCGGGCTGGAAACACCATATATTTT
CDR3 protein: CASSPQERAGNTIYF

D gene: -
J gene: TRBJ1-1
clone size: -
V gene: TRBV5-1
CDR3 DNA: TGCGCCAGCAGCTTGGGAGCTATAGGGGCCACTGAAGCTTTCTTT
CDR3 protein: CASSLGAIGATEAFF

D gene: -
J gene: TRBJ2-7
clone size: -
V gene: TRBV9
CDR3 DNA: TGTGCCAGCAGCGTAGAAGGGGGGGCCGGCGAGCAGTACTTC
CDR3 protein: CASSVEGGAGEQYF

D gene: -
J gene: TRBJ2-7
clone size: few
V gene: TRBV19
CDR3 DNA: TGTGCCAGTAGTATAGCCCCCGGGGAGTACGAGCAGTACTTC
CDR3 protein: CASSIAPGEYEQYF

D gene: -
J gene: TRBJ2-5
clone size: once
V gene: TRBV27
CDR3 DNA: TGTGCCAGCAGTTTATCAGGGGGGGCGCTAAGGAAAGAGACCCAGTACTTC
CDR3 protein: CASSLSGGALRKETQYF

D gene: -
J gene: TRBJ1-4
clone size: -
V gene: TRBV11-2
CDR3 DNA: TGTGCCAGCAGCTTTACAGGGATCCCAACTAATGAAAAACTGTTTTTT
CDR3 protein: CASSFTGIPTNEKLFF

D gene: -
J gene: TRBJ1-1
clone size: -
V gene: TRBV7-2
CDR3 DNA: TGTGCCAGCAGCTCCCCCGGGCAGGGGTTCAACACTGAAGCTTTCTTT
CDR3 protein: CASSSPGQGFNTEAFF

D gene: -
J gene: TRBJ2-7
clone size: -
V gene: TRBV7-8
CDR3 DNA: TGTGCCAGCAGCTTAGGTGGGGGCGTCGAGCAGTACTTC
CDR3 protein: CASSLGGGVEQYF

D gene: TRBD1
J gene: TRBJ1-4
clone size: -
V gene: TRBV10-3
CDR3 DNA: TGTGCCATCAGTGAATCCCCAGGGGGGATTAATGAAAAACTGTTTTTT
CDR3 protein: CAISESPGGINEKLFF

D gene: -
J gene: TRBJ2-1
clone size: -
V gene: TRBV4-1
CDR3 DNA: TGCGCCAGCAGCCAAGCCCCACTAGGCTTAACCTACAATGAGCAGTTCTTC
CDR3 protein: CASSQAPLGLTYNEQFF

D gene: -
J gene: TRBJ2-7
clone size: -
V gene: TRBV4-2
CDR3 DNA: TGTGCCAGCAAAAGTTTGGCAGGGGAATACGAGCAGTACTTC
CDR3 protein: CASKSLAGEYEQYF

D gene: TRBD2
J gene: TRBJ2-7
clone size: once
V gene: TRBV5-8
CDR3 DNA: TGTGCCAGCAGCTTGGGCGGGGGGGCCGCCGAGCAGTACTTC
CDR3 protein: CASSLGGGAAEQYF

D gene: TRBD1
J gene: TRBJ1-2
clone size: -
V gene: TRBV18
CDR3 DNA: TGTGCCAGCTCACCCCAAGCTCTGGGACAGGCGCTCTATGGCTACACCTTC
CDR3 protein: CASSPQALGQALYGYTF

D gene: TRBD1
J gene: TRBJ2-7
clone size: once
V gene: TRBV6-7
CDR3 DNA: TGTGCCAGCAGTGCCTACTACCCGGGACAGGGGGCGCGGTACGAGCAGTACTTC
CDR3 protein: CASSAYYPGQGARYEQYF

D gene: TRBD1
J gene: TRBJ2-1
clone size: once
V gene: TRBV5-6
CDR3 DNA: TGTGCCAGCAGCTTGGTAGGGACAGGGGACGATGAGCAGTTCTTC
CDR3 protein: CASSLVGTGDDEQFF

D gene: TRBD2
J gene: TRBJ2-1
clone size: -
V gene: TRBV6-6
CDR3 DNA: TGTGCCAGCAAACTAGCGGAATCCTACAATGAGCAGTTCTTC
CDR3 protein: CASKLAESYNEQFF

D gene: TRBD1
J gene: TRBJ2-3
clone size: -
V gene: TRBV12-5
CDR3 DNA: TGTGCTAGTGGTTTGGTACTTCGGGACAGGGGCGCAGATACGCAGTATTTT
CDR3 protein: CASGLVLRDRGADTQYF